This T cell receptor beta chain was identified during a study of monozygotic twins with inflammatory bowel disease (dated by TCRdb to about 2019). For the study in its entirety: In total, around 28 monozygotic twin pairs made up the full study: 19 Danish pairs, all IBD-discordant, plus nine German pairs, of which four were IBD-concordant and five were IBD-discordant. Disease-associated traits were sought mainly through comparisons between IBD patients and their genetically identical healthy co-twins within discordant pairs. Each individual had, on average, about 151 000 unique TCRalpha sequences and 181 000 unique TCRbeta sequences available for analysis.

In regard to this clonotype: The specificity of this receptor is unknown.

The full study reports these points: The analysis was unable to tell different T cell subtypes apart. Measured by the inverse Simpson index, TCRbeta repertoire diversity was lower in IBD patients than in their healthy co-twins. Compared with healthy twins, IBD patients shared fewer clonotypes with other individuals, and the difference was most pronounced in patients with signs of disease activity. No difference in repertoire similarity was observed between concordant and discordant twins, possibly owing to limited statistical power. Because patients received different immunosuppressive treatments, the repertoires may have picked up extra background noise and variability between individuals. The results gave no support for a single strong signal or clonotype linked to IBD.

Libraries came from 5' RACE. For each TCR library, 3,000 to 4,000 ng of total RNA was used. For each sample, cDNA was synthesized in eight separate reactions using SMARTScribe reverse transcriptase. During cDNA synthesis, template switching introduced unique molecular identifiers that contained a 6-nucleotide sample barcode. TCRalpha and TCRbeta cDNA was amplified in two nested PCRs of approximately 16 and 10 cycles, and bead purification was carried out after each PCR. Before amplification, the cDNA was both treated with uracil DNA-glycosylase and purified with the QIAquick PCR purification kit. In the second PCR, Illumina TruSeq-compatible adapters and sample-specific barcodes were added. TapeStation and Qubit were used to check library quality and concentration, and 5 to 5.5 ng of each library was pooled. The pooled libraries were sequenced with 2 x 100 bp reads and custom sequencing primers on an Illumina HiSeq2500 single-index Rapid Run. The study's own analysis went as follows. UMI-based consensus assembly with MiGEC version 1.2.6 was used to correct PCR and sequencing errors. MiXCR version 2.1.1 was used to carry out V(D)J alignment, clonotype assembly and CDR3 extraction. To normalise gene usage, clonotype sharing and MAIT/NKT TCR abundance, the top 1000, 10 000 and 20 000 clonotypes in each sample were analysed. After downsampling to 27 000 UMIs, diversity was calculated as the inverse Simpson index using the vegan R package. Paired Mann-Whitney U tests were applied to discordant twin pairs, and Benjamini-Hochberg correction was used for multiple testing. The reads underwent TCRdb reprocessing, giving one record for each CDR3 protein sequence and no DNA. The V and J calls, along with clone size, are taken from TCRdb and not from the paper's own processing. This sample's clone table shows fewer than 550,000 distinct CDR3 sequences. The ten largest clonotypes hold 2.4% of the sample.

From each donor, an approximately 2.5 ml peripheral blood sample was drawn into PAXgene tubes and stored at -80 degrees C. Without any T cell sorting, total RNA was extracted from whole blood using the PAXgene blood miRNA kit on an automated QIAcube. Peripheral blood from monozygotic twin pairs who were concordant or discordant for inflammatory bowel disease underwent deep TCRalpha and TCRbeta repertoire profiling using unique molecular barcoding. Smoking habits were recorded for all twin pairs, and individuals were classified as current, former or never smokers. CDR1 is given as MNHEY and CDR2 as SMNVEV, both from the germline V gene (reference sequence). The CDR3, from cysteine to phenylalanine, totals 12 residues. No DNA is recorded.

Material: blood. The source of this sequence is a human donor with ulcerative colitis or Crohn's disease, or a healthy co-twin of an affected twin (not recorded which). The chain is assembled from TRBV27 and TRBJ1-2; checking the TCRdb D call of TRBD1 is not possible without DNA. The CDR3 here reads CASSRRGDGYTF.